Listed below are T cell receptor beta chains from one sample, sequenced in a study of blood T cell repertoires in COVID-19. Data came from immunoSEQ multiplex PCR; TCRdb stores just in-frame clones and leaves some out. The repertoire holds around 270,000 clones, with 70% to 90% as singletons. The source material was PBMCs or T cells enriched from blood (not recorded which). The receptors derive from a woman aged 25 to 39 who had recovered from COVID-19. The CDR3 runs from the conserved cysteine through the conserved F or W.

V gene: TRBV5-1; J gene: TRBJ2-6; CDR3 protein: CASSLMGRGSGANVLTF
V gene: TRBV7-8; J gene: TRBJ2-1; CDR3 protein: CASSLIRGAGNEQFF
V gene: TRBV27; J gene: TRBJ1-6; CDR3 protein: CASTKDFLMPLHF
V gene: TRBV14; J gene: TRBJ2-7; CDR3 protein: CASSQGLAGGYEQYF
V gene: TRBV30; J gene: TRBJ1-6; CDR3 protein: CAWSAERGTRYSPLHF
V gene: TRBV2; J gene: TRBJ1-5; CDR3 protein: CASSDDWDRGRAQHF
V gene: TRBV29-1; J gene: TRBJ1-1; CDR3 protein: CSVRGILVTEAFF
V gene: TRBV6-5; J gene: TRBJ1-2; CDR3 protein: CASRLQGPPNYGYTF
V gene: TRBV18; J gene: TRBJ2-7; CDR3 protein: CASSSRLAGTYEQYF
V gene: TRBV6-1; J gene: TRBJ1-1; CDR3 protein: CASSDLQGVTEAFF
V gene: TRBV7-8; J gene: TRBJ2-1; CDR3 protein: CASSLAPRTSGNEQFF
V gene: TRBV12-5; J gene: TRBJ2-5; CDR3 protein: CASSLQGMAGETQYF
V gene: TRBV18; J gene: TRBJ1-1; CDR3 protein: CASSPGTENTEAFF
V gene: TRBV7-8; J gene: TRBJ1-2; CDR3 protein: CASSLGGAAFGDGYTF
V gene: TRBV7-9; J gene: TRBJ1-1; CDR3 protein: CASSLRDSANTEAFF
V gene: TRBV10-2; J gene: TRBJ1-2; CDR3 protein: CASSPGTGGAGYGYTF
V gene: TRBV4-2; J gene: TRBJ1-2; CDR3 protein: CASSQAGAGRGDGYTF
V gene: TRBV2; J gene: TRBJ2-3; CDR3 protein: CASSIDRARADTQYF
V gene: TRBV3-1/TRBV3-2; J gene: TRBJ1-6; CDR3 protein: CASSPLESNSPLHF
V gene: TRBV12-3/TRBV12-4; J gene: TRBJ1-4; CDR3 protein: CASGGSGNEKLFF
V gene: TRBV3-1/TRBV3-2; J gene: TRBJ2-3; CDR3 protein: CASSRTPGLGPDTQYF
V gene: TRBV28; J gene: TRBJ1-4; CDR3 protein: CASSLGTGSEKLFF
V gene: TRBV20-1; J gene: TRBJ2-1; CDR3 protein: CSGGGDNEQFF
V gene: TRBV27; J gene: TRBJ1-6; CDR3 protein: CASGRNNSPLHF
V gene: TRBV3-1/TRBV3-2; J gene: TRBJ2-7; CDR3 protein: CASSQVRGSDEQYF
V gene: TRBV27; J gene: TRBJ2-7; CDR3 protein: CASSLRDRAYEQYF
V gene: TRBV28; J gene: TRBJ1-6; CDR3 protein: CASSSARDRPTNSPLHF